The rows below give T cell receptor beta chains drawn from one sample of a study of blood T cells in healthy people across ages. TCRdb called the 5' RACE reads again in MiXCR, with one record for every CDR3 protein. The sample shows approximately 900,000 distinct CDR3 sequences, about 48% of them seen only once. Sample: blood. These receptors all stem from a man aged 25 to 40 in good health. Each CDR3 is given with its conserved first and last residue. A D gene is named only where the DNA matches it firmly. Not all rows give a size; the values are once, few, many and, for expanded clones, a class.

CDR3aa: CASSSRGRGDNEQFF
CDR3nt: TGTGCCAGCAGCTCGAGGGGCAGGGGGGACAATGAGCAGTTCTTC
d_gene: .
v_gene: TRBV11-1
abundance: once
j_gene: TRBJ2-1

CDR3aa: CATSGVYTDTQYF
CDR3nt: TGTGCCACTTCAGGGGTCTACACAGATACGCAGTATTTT
d_gene: .
v_gene: TRBV19
abundance: .
j_gene: TRBJ2-3

CDR3aa: CASSSPRTGAPRAEKLFF
CDR3nt: TGTGCCAGCAGTTCGCCGAGGACAGGGGCCCCCCGGGCTGAAAAACTGTTTTTT
d_gene: TRBD1
v_gene: TRBV5-6
abundance: .
j_gene: TRBJ1-4

CDR3aa: CASSPPRGFSYGYTF
CDR3nt: TGTGCCAGCAGCCCGCCCAGGGGGTTTTCCTATGGCTACACCTTC
d_gene: TRBD1
v_gene: TRBV7-2
abundance: once
j_gene: TRBJ1-2

CDR3aa: CASSEGGQSYYEQYF
CDR3nt: TGTGCCAGCAGTGAAGGGGGACAGAGCTACTACGAGCAGTACTTC
d_gene: TRBD1
v_gene: TRBV6-1
abundance: .
j_gene: TRBJ2-7

CDR3aa: CASSRRGADGYTF
CDR3nt: TGTGCCAGCAGTAGGAGGGGAGCGGATGGCTACACCTTC
d_gene: .
v_gene: TRBV12-3/TRBV12-4
abundance: many
j_gene: TRBJ1-2

CDR3aa: CASSLEGTRIKETQYF
CDR3nt: TGCGCCAGCAGCTTGGAAGGGACTAGAATAAAAGAGACCCAGTACTTC
d_gene: TRBD2
v_gene: TRBV5-1
abundance: few
j_gene: TRBJ2-5

CDR3aa: CSARDIAVRVEKLFF
CDR3nt: TGCAGTGCTAGAGATATTGCAGTGCGGGTAGAAAAACTGTTTTTT
d_gene: .
v_gene: TRBV20-1
abundance: few
j_gene: TRBJ1-4

CDR3aa: CSTLIPTDTQYF
CDR3nt: TGCAGTACTTTAATACCGACAGATACGCAGTATTTT
d_gene: .
v_gene: TRBV20-1
abundance: few
j_gene: TRBJ2-3

CDR3aa: CASSETAGIHNEQFF
CDR3nt: TGTGCCAGCAGTGAAACGGCGGGAATTCACAATGAGCAGTTCTTC
d_gene: .
v_gene: TRBV6-4
abundance: .
j_gene: TRBJ2-1

CDR3aa: CASSYSVGALGYGYTF
CDR3nt: TGTGCCAGCAGTTACTCAGTTGGGGCGCTGGGCTATGGCTACACCTTC
d_gene: .
v_gene: TRBV6-5
abundance: .
j_gene: TRBJ1-2

CDR3aa: CASSDGLASTDTQYF
CDR3nt: TGTGCCAGCAGTGACGGACTAGCTAGCACAGATACGCAGTATTTT
d_gene: TRBD2
v_gene: TRBV6-4
abundance: few
j_gene: TRBJ2-3

CDR3aa: CASSLSPGDEQYF
CDR3nt: TGTGCCAGCAGTCTATCTCCAGGGGACGAGCAGTACTTC
d_gene: .
v_gene: TRBV6-5
abundance: few
j_gene: TRBJ2-7

CDR3aa: CASVLRDTIYF
CDR3nt: TGTGCCAGCGTACTTCGTGACACCATATATTTT
d_gene: .
v_gene: TRBV11-2
abundance: .
j_gene: TRBJ1-3

CDR3aa: CASSLGGTFYEQYF
CDR3nt: TGTGCCAGCAGTTTGGGGGGAACCTTCTACGAGCAGTACTTC
d_gene: .
v_gene: TRBV12-3/TRBV12-4
abundance: many
j_gene: TRBJ2-7

CDR3aa: CSVLVWGSVGSPYEQYF
CDR3nt: TGCAGCGTGCTGGTCTGGGGATCTGTGGGTAGCCCTTACGAGCAGTACTTC
d_gene: .
v_gene: TRBV29-1
abundance: .
j_gene: TRBJ2-7

CDR3aa: CATGTGTGNYGYTF
CDR3nt: TGTGCCACTGGAACCGGGACAGGAAACTATGGCTACACCTTC
d_gene: TRBD1
v_gene: TRBV10-3
abundance: .
j_gene: TRBJ1-2

CDR3aa: CSARLQPLTSYNEQFF
CDR3nt: TGCAGTGCTAGACTGCAGCCCTTGACCTCCTACAATGAGCAGTTCTTC
d_gene: .
v_gene: TRBV20-1
abundance: .
j_gene: TRBJ2-1

CDR3aa: CASSYLSGGAYNEQFF
CDR3nt: TGTGCCAGCAGTTACCTAAGCGGGGGGGCCTACAATGAGCAGTTCTTC
d_gene: TRBD2
v_gene: TRBV6-5
abundance: few
j_gene: TRBJ2-1

CDR3aa: CASSLGGQTVGVRNEQFF
CDR3nt: TGTGCCAGCAGCTTAGGTGGGCAGACGGTTGGGGTAAGGAATGAGCAGTTCTTC
d_gene: .
v_gene: TRBV7-9
abundance: .
j_gene: TRBJ2-1

CDR3aa: CSAPRDVSTEAFF
CDR3nt: TGCAGTGCTCCCCGGGACGTAAGCACTGAAGCTTTCTTT
d_gene: .
v_gene: TRBV20-1
abundance: few
j_gene: TRBJ1-1

CDR3aa: CASSENRNRGGFSYTF
CDR3nt: TGTGCCAGCAGTGAAAATCGGAACAGGGGCGGATTTAGCTACACCTTC
d_gene: TRBD1
v_gene: TRBV25-1
abundance: .
j_gene: TRBJ1-2

CDR3aa: CAISESQGQQFF
CDR3nt: TGTGCCATCAGTGAGTCTCAGGGACAGCAGTTCTTC
d_gene: .
v_gene: TRBV10-3
abundance: few
j_gene: TRBJ2-1

CDR3aa: CSARPGLLADTQYF
CDR3nt: TGCAGTGCTCGACCGGGACTACTCGCAGATACGCAGTATTTT
d_gene: TRBD2
v_gene: TRBV20-1
abundance: .
j_gene: TRBJ2-3

CDR3aa: CASSQGADYEQYF
CDR3nt: TGCGCCAGCAGCCAAGGGGCTGACTACGAGCAGTACTTC
d_gene: .
v_gene: TRBV4-1
abundance: .
j_gene: TRBJ2-7

CDR3aa: CASSYSRPYQETQYF
CDR3nt: TGTGCCAGCAGTTACTCGAGACCGTACCAAGAGACCCAGTACTTC
d_gene: .
v_gene: TRBV6-2/TRBV6-3
abundance: .
j_gene: TRBJ2-5

CDR3aa: CASSPSASSSYNEQFF
CDR3nt: TGTGCCAGCAGCCCCTCGGCTAGCTCATCCTACAATGAGCAGTTCTTC
d_gene: .
v_gene: TRBV7-2
abundance: .
j_gene: TRBJ2-1

CDR3aa: CASSPGQGKNSPLHF
CDR3nt: TGTGCCAGCAGCCCAGGACAGGGCAAAAATTCACCCCTCCACTTT
d_gene: TRBD1
v_gene: TRBV9
abundance: few
j_gene: TRBJ1-6

CDR3aa: CASSEPSYEQYF
CDR3nt: TGTGCCAGCAGTGAACCAAGTTACGAGCAGTACTTC
d_gene: .
v_gene: TRBV2
abundance: .
j_gene: TRBJ2-7

CDR3aa: CASSHIQGASSYNEQFF
CDR3nt: TGTGCCAGCAGCCACATACAGGGGGCGAGCTCCTACAATGAGCAGTTCTTC
d_gene: TRBD1
v_gene: TRBV14
abundance: .
j_gene: TRBJ2-1

CDR3aa: CASSPRESYEKLFF
CDR3nt: TGTGCCAGCAGTCCCAGGGAATCCTATGAAAAACTGTTTTTT
d_gene: .
v_gene: TRBV12-3/TRBV12-4
abundance: .
j_gene: TRBJ1-4

CDR3aa: CATRSGKETQFF
CDR3nt: TGTGCCACTAGGTCAGGGAAAGAGACCCAGTTCTTC
d_gene: .
v_gene: TRBV6-6
abundance: .
j_gene: TRBJ2-1

CDR3aa: CASNKPLTGVGYTF
CDR3nt: TGTGCCAGCAACAAGCCGTTGACAGGGGTTGGCTACACCTTC
d_gene: TRBD1
v_gene: TRBV6-2/TRBV6-3
abundance: few
j_gene: TRBJ1-2

CDR3aa: CASSYSEGAVEAFF
CDR3nt: TGTGCCAGCAGTTACTCAGAGGGGGCGGTTGAAGCTTTCTTT
d_gene: TRBD1
v_gene: TRBV6-5
abundance: .
j_gene: TRBJ1-1

CDR3aa: CASMRDYEQYF
CDR3nt: TGTGCCAGCATGAGGGACTACGAGCAGTACTTC
d_gene: .
v_gene: TRBV2
abundance: .
j_gene: TRBJ2-7

CDR3aa: CASSSLGSAQPQHF
CDR3nt: TGTGCCAGCAGTTCTCTGGGGTCAGCCCAGCCCCAGCATTTT
d_gene: .
v_gene: TRBV5-5
abundance: .
j_gene: TRBJ1-5

CDR3aa: CASRQGTGYSNQPQHF
CDR3nt: TGTGCCAGCAGACAAGGAACAGGTTATAGCAATCAGCCCCAGCATTTT
d_gene: .
v_gene: TRBV27
abundance: few
j_gene: TRBJ1-5

CDR3aa: CASSSDLSSGAHVGYGYTF
CDR3nt: TGTGCCAGCAGCTCCGACTTGAGCTCCGGGGCCCACGTCGGCTATGGCTACACCTTC
d_gene: .
v_gene: TRBV5-6
abundance: .
j_gene: TRBJ1-2

CDR3aa: CASSQGSSRDIQYF
CDR3nt: TGCGCCAGCAGCCAAGGGTCATCGAGGGACATTCAGTACTTC
d_gene: .
v_gene: TRBV4-3
abundance: many
j_gene: TRBJ2-4

CDR3aa: CASSSLQGSYEQYF
CDR3nt: TGTGCCAGCAGTTCCCTGCAGGGCTCCTACGAGCAGTACTTC
d_gene: .
v_gene: TRBV6-2/TRBV6-3
abundance: .
j_gene: TRBJ2-7

CDR3aa: CSVMDGSNYGYTF
CDR3nt: TGCAGCGTCATGGACGGATCTAACTATGGCTACACCTTC
d_gene: .
v_gene: TRBV29-1
abundance: .
j_gene: TRBJ1-2

CDR3aa: CASSSLERGQETQYF
CDR3nt: TGTGCCAGCAGCTCACTCGAGCGGGGGCAAGAGACCCAGTACTTC
d_gene: TRBD2
v_gene: TRBV7-9
abundance: .
j_gene: TRBJ2-5

CDR3aa: CASSQVGRISTDTQYF
CDR3nt: TGTGCCAGCAGCCAAGTGGGACGTATCAGCACAGATACGCAGTATTTT
d_gene: .
v_gene: TRBV3-1
abundance: .
j_gene: TRBJ2-3

CDR3aa: CASSSAGPSNEQFF
CDR3nt: TGTGCTAGCAGCTCCGCCGGGCCCTCCAATGAGCAGTTCTTC
d_gene: .
v_gene: TRBV7-7
abundance: .
j_gene: TRBJ2-1

CDR3aa: CASRQRTGTTDTQYF
CDR3nt: TGTGCCAGCAGACAGAGAACAGGGACCACAGATACGCAGTATTTT
d_gene: .
v_gene: TRBV6-1
abundance: .
j_gene: TRBJ2-3

CDR3aa: CASSQDHGWRVHTDTQYF
CDR3nt: TGCGCCAGCAGCCAAGATCATGGTTGGAGGGTCCACACAGATACGCAGTATTTT
d_gene: .
v_gene: TRBV4-3
abundance: few
j_gene: TRBJ2-3

CDR3aa: CASRTSGGAGPYEQYF
CDR3nt: TGTGCCAGCAGAACTAGCGGGGGGGCAGGTCCCTACGAGCAGTACTTC
d_gene: TRBD2
v_gene: TRBV7-2
abundance: .
j_gene: TRBJ2-7

CDR3aa: CASSQEGVTYEQYF
CDR3nt: TGCGCCAGCAGCCAAGAAGGGGTTACATACGAGCAGTACTTC
d_gene: .
v_gene: TRBV4-1
abundance: few
j_gene: TRBJ2-7